This note documents a single T cell receptor (beta chain) sequence. The target antigen is unknown. In germline, CDR1 is SGHVS, CDR2 FQNEAQ. This CDR3 spans 16 amino acids. V shed 2 bases and J 5 bases; nucleotides not matched to a gene: 9. The source of the sample is a study of T cells in localized non-small cell lung cancer. Study findings and constraints: Blood T cell density predicted longer survival; adjacent-lung clonality, shorter.

TCRdb's copy holds only in-frame clones and misses some; the assay was immunoSEQ multiplex PCR. The sample shows tens of thousands of clones, approximately 90% of them seen only once. This specimen was peripheral blood, taken before any cancer treatment. The TCR was taken from a male donor at least 60 years old with stage III lung adenocarcinoma. The rearrangement links TRBV7-8 to TRBJ2-1, with 7 nucleotides matching TRBD1. This chain's CDR3 is CASSLPMTGSNNEQFF. In nucleotides, the CDR3 is TGTGCCAGCAGCTTACCGATGACAGGGTCCAACAATGAGCAGTTCTTC.